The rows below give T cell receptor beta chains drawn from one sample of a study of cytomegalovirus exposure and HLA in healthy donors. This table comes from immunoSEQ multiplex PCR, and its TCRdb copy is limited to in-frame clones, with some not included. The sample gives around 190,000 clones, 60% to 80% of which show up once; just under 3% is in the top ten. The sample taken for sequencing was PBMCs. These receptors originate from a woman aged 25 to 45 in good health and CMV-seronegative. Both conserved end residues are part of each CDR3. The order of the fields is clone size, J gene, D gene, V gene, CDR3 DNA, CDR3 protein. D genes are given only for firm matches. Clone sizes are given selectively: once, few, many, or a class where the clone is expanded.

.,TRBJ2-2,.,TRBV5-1,TGCGCCAGCAGCTTGGAACGCGGGACTCCCACCGGGGAGCTGTTTTTT,CASSLERGTPTGELFF
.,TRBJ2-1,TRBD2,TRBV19,TGTGCCAGTAGTATGGCTAGCGGGAGGGCCGGGTACAATGAGCAGTTCTTC,CASSMASGRAGYNEQFF
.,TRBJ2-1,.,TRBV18,TGTGCCAGCTCACCTACTAGGTTTTTAGATGAGCAGTTCTTC,CASSPTRFLDEQFF
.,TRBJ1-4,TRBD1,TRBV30,TGTGCCCTCGGGGACAGGTGGGGTGCAACTAATGAAAAACTGTTTTTT,CALGDRWGATNEKLFF
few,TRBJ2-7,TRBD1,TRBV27,TGTGCCAGCAGAGGGGGCGCGCCCTACGAGCAGTACTTC,CASRGGAPYEQYF
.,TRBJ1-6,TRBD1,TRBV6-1,TGTGCCAGCAGTGTCCCCCAGGGGGGCGCGAGTTCACCCCTCCACTTT,CASSVPQGGASSPLHF
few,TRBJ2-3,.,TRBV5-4,TGTGCCAGCAGCTTGCCCCCTGTCACGGGAGACACAGATACGCAGTATTTT,CASSLPPVTGDTDTQYF
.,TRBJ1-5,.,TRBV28,TGTGCCAGCAGTTTTGGCAGGGGCGGTGGGGATCAGCCCCAGCATTTT,CASSFGRGGGDQPQHF
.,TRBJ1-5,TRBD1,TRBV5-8,TGTGCCAGCAGCTTGGAGACAGGGGGCGACTATAGCAATCAGCCCCAGCATTTT,CASSLETGGDYSNQPQHF
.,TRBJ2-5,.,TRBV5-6,TGTGCCAGCAGCTTGGGCGGGGAAGAGACCCAGTACTTC,CASSLGGEETQYF
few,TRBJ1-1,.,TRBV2,TGTGCCAGCACCCTGGAAAGGGGCGAGGCTTTCTTT,CASTLERGEAFF
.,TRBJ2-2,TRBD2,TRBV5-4,TGTGCCAGCACCACTAAAGGGGCTAGCGGAAGAATCGGGGAGCTGTTTTTT,CASTTKGASGRIGELFF
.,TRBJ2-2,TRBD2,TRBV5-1,TGCGCCAGCAGCTTTCTAGCGGGACAAACCGGGGAGCTGTTTTTT,CASSFLAGQTGELFF
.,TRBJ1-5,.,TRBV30,TGTGCCTGGAGTGTATGGGGGCAGGGAAAGGCCCAGCATTTT,CAWSVWGQGKAQHF
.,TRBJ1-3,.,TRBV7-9,TGTGCCAGCAGCTCGTCAGGGGGAAACACCATATATTTT,CASSSSGGNTIYF
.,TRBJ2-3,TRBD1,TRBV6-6,TGTGCCAGCAGGGGACAGGGGATCACGCAGTATTTT,CASRGQGITQYF
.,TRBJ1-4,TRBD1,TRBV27,TGTGCCAGCAGTGACAGGGGGTATGTACGCGAAAAACTGTTTTTT,CASSDRGYVREKLFF
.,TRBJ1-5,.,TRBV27,TGTGCCAGCAGTTACCGGGGTAGCAATCAGCCCCAGCATTTT,CASSYRGSNQPQHF
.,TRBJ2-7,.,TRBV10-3,TGTGCCATCAGTCGGGACTCGCGGTCCTACGAGCAGTACTTC,CAISRDSRSYEQYF
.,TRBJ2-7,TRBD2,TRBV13,TGTGCCAGCAGCTTCCCCAGCGGGGGAACCTACGAGCAGTACTTC,CASSFPSGGTYEQYF
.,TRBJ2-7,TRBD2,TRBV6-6,TGTGCCAGCACGAGGCTAGCGGGGGCGTACGAGCAGTACTTC,CASTRLAGAYEQYF
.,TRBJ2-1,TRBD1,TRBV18,TGTGCCAGCTCACCAAGGGGGACAGGTGGGAATGAGCAGTTCTTC,CASSPRGTGGNEQFF
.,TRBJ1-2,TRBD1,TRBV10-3,TGTGTCATCAGTGGAGGGGGCTTCAACTATGGCTACCCCTTC,CVISGGGFNYGYPF
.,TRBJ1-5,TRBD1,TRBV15,TGTGCCACCAGCCATTGGGGGACAGCGGAAAATCAGCCCCAGCATTTT,CATSHWGTAENQPQHF
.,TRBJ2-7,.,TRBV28,TGTGCCAGCAGTTTATCCCCCCTCGTAACTATCCACTCCTACGAGCAGTACTTC,CASSLSPLVTIHSYEQYF
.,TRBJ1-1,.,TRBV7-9,TGTGCCAGCAGCCGACGGGAGAACACTGAAGCTTTCTTT,CASSRRENTEAFF
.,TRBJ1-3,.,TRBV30,TGTGCCTGGAACCAGGGGACCTCTGGAAACACCATATATTTT,CAWNQGTSGNTIYF
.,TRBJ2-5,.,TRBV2,TGTGCCAGCAGTCAGCGGCGCCCGGGGGATACCCAGTACTTC,CASSQRRPGDTQYF
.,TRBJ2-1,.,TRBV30,TGTGCCTGGGAGGGACAGTTCGGGAGTGAGCAGTTCTTC,CAWEGQFGSEQFF
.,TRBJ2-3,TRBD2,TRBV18,TGTGCCAGCTCACCACCCGGACTAGCGGGTGGAGATACGCAGTATTTT,CASSPPGLAGGDTQYF
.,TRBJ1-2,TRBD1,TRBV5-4,TGTGCCAGCAGCTTGGGGGACAGGGCTCGCTATGGCTACACCTTC,CASSLGDRARYGYTF
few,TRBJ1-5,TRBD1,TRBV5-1,TGCGCCAGCAGCCCCTGGGGACAGGAGAATCAGCCCCAGCATTTT,CASSPWGQENQPQHF
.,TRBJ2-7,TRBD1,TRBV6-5,TGTGCCAGCAGTGAAAGGGGGCCCTACGAGCAGTACTTC,CASSERGPYEQYF
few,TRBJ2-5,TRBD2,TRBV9,TGTGCCAGCAGCCTGACTAGCGGGGGCCTACAAGAGACCCAGTACTTC,CASSLTSGGLQETQYF
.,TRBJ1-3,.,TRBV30,TGTGCCTGGAGTGTACCAGGGGAAACTGGAAACACCATATATTTT,CAWSVPGETGNTIYF
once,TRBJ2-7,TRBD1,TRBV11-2,TGTGCCAGCAGCTTATCAGGGGGCGCCTACGAGCAGTACTTC,CASSLSGGAYEQYF
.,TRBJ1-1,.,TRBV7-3,TGTGCCAGCAGCCTTAACAGGGTGGCGCACACTGAAGCTTTCTTT,CASSLNRVAHTEAFF
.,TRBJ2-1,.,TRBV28,TGTGCCAGCAGTTTATCGACCCTAGGTGAGCAGTTCTTC,CASSLSTLGEQFF
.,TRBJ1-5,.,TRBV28,TGTGCCAGCAGTTTCGAGGAGTTTCCTCAGCCCCAGCATTTT,CASSFEEFPQPQHF
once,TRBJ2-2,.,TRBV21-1,TGTGCCAGCAGCAAAGGGGGTATAGCGGTGAACACCGGGGAGCTGTTTTTT,CASSKGGIAVNTGELFF
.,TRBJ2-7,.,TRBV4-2,TGTGCCAGCAGCCAAGCCTCCCCCTCGTCCCTTGGAGTCGGCGAGCAGTACTTC,CASSQASPSSLGVGEQYF
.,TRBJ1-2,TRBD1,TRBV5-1,TGCGCCAGCAGCTTGCAACAGGGGGCGCGGGGCTGCACCTTC,CASSLQQGARGCTF
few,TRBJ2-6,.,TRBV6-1,TGTGCCAGCACCTTCTCTGGGGCCAACGTCCTGACTTTC,CASTFSGANVLTF
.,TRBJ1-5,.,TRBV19,TGTGCCAGTAGGCAGACAAATAGCAATCAGCCCCAGCATTTT,CASRQTNSNQPQHF
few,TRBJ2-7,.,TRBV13,TGTGCCAGCAGCTTGTTCAGCGGATCCTACGAGCAGTACTTC,CASSLFSGSYEQYF
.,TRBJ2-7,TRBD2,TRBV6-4,TGTGCCAGCAGTAGTTTAGCGGGGGCGGCCTACGAGCAGTACTTC,CASSSLAGAAYEQYF
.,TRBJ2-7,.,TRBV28,TGTGCCACAAATCGGGACTCCTACGAGCAGTACTTC,CATNRDSYEQYF